This is a list of T cell receptor beta chains from one sample in a study of immune heterogeneity within non-small cell lung tumors. TCRdb reanalysed the multiplex PCR reads using MiXCR and keeps one entry per CDR3 protein. Found here are 15,000 or so distinct CDR3 sequences, approximately 30% of them singletons; the top ten hold roughly 5.4%. Input material: lung tumor tissue. The receptors originated from a man in his forties or fifties with non-small cell lung cancer. The CDR3 runs from the conserved cysteine through the conserved F or W. D genes are given only for firm matches. Some rows mark clone size as missing; the rest say once, few, many or name a class of expanded clone.

size,V,D,J,CDR3,DNA
many,TRBV24-1,TRBD2,TRBJ2-1,CATSDFGLAGANEQFF,TGTGCCACCAGTGATTTTGGGCTAGCGGGAGCCAATGAGCAGTTCTTC
few,TRBV10-3,TRBD1,TRBJ2-1,CAIGDRGPYNEQFF,TGTGCCATCGGGGACAGGGGGCCCTACAATGAGCAGTTCTTC
NA,TRBV5-4,NA,TRBJ2-1,CASSLELSPAVSSYNEQFF,TGTGCCAGCAGCTTAGAACTCTCACCCGCGGTAAGCTCCTACAATGAGCAGTTCTTC
NA,TRBV2,TRBD2,TRBJ2-2,CASRGRVSTGELFF,TGTGCCAGCAGAGGGAGGGTGAGCACCGGGGAGCTGTTTTTT
many,TRBV6-2/TRBV6-3,NA,TRBJ2-3,CASSFISALSPGENTDTQYF,TGTGCCAGCAGTTTTATTTCGGCTCTTTCTCCGGGAGAAAACACAGATACGCAGTATTTT
NA,TRBV5-1,NA,TRBJ2-5,CASSLGTAETQYF,TGCGCCAGCAGCTTGGGGACAGCGGAGACCCAGTACTTC
NA,TRBV19,TRBD2,TRBJ2-2,CASSIAASGANTGELFF,TGTGCCAGTAGTATCGCGGCTAGCGGGGCGAACACCGGGGAGCTGTTTTTT
NA,TRBV9,TRBD2,TRBJ2-7,CASSVSGTREQYF,TGTGCCAGCAGCGTCTCCGGGACTAGAGAGCAGTACTTC
medium-sized,TRBV7-2,NA,TRBJ1-2,CASSLTKGNGYTF,TGTGCCAGCAGCTTAACGAAGGGGAATGGCTACACCTTC
NA,TRBV9,NA,TRBJ1-1,CASSVDRSTEAFF,TGTGCCAGCAGCGTAGATCGGTCCACTGAAGCTTTCTTT
medium-sized,TRBV2,NA,TRBJ2-7,CASSDWKVGEQYF,TGTGCCAGCAGTGATTGGAAAGTCGGCGAGCAGTACTTC
few,TRBV14,NA,TRBJ2-2,CASSQASFRGELFF,TGTGCCAGCAGCCAGGCTTCCTTTCGGGGGGAGCTGTTTTTT
medium-sized,TRBV28,TRBD1,TRBJ1-6,CASSPDRGNYNSPLHF,TGTGCCAGCAGTCCGGACAGGGGGAACTATAATTCACCCCTCCACTTT
NA,TRBV20-1,NA,TRBJ2-4,CSASSPDRNIQYF,TGCAGTGCTAGTAGCCCCGATCGAAACATTCAGTACTTC
many,TRBV9,TRBD2,TRBJ2-5,CASSGTSGGAPETQYF,TGTGCCAGCAGCGGTACTAGCGGGGGGGCCCCAGAGACCCAGTACTTC